This TCR beta chain was sequenced in a study of cytomegalovirus exposure and HLA in healthy donors. PCR primers comprised 60 Vbeta and 13 Jbeta primers. Generated by immunoSEQ multiplex PCR, the TCRdb table keeps only in-frame clones and is missing some. The sample lists roughly 120,000 clones, more than 65% occurring once. CDR1 is SGDLS and CDR2 is YYNGEE in the germline V gene. Trimming removed 0 bases at V and 2 bases at J, with 11 bases between. The CDR3 contains 15 residues. Sampled while nominally healthy, donors likely had unrecorded immune exposures. This clone was seen only a few times. The sequenced sample was PBMCs. The genes are TRBV9 and TRBJ1-2; D is uncertain. The sequence was collected from a woman aged 35 to 49 in good health and CMV-seropositive. The CDR3 DNA is TGTGCCAGCAGCGTAGCTGGACGGGGAAACTATGGCTACACCTTC. The encoded protein is CASSVAGRGNYGYTF.